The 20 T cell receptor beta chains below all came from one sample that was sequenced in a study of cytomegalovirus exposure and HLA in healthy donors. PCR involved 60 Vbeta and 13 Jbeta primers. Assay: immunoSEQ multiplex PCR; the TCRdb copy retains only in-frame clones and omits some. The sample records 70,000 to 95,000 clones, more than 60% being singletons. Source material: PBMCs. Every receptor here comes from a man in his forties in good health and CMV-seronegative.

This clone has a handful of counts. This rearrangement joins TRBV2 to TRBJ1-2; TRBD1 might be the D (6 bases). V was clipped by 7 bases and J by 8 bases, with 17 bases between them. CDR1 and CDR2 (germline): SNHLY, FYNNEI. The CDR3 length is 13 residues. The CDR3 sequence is CASTEGGGWGYTF. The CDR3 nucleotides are TGTGCCAGCACCGAGGGGGGGGGATGGGGCTACACCTTC.

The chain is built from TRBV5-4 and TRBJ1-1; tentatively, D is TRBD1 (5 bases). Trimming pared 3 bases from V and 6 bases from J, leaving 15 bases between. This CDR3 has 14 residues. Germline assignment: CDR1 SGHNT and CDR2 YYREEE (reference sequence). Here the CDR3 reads CASSWDPGTAEAFF. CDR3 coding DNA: TGTGCCAGCAGCTGGGACCCCGGGACTGCTGAAGCTTTCTTT.

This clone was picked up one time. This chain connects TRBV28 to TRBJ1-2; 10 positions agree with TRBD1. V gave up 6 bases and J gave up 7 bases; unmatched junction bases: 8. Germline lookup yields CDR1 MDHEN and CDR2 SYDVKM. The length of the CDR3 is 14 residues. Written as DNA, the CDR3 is TGTGCCAGCAGCAAACGACAGGGGGCCGCTGGCTACACCTTC. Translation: CASSKRQGAAGYTF.

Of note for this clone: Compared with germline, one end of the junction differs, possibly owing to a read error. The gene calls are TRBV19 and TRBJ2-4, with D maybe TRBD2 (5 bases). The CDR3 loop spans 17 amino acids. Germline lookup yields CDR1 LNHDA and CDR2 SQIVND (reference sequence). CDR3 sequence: CASSSDSSRLAKNSQYF. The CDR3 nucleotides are TGTGCCAGTAGTAGTGATTCTAGCCGTCTCGCGAAAAACAGTCAGTACTTC.

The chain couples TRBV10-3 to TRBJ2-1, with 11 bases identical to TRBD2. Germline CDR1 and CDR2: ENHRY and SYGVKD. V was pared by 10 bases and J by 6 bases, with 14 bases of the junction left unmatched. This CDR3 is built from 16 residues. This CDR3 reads CASQPTSGSGGNEQFF. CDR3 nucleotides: TGTGCCAGCCAGCCTACTAGCGGGAGCGGGGGCAATGAGCAGTTCTTC.

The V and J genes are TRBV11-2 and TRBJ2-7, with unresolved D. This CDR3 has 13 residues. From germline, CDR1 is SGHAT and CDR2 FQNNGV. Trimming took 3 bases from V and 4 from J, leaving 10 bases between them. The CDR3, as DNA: TGTGCCAGCAGCTTGCCCTCAACATACGAGCAGTACTTC. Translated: CASSLPSTYEQYF.

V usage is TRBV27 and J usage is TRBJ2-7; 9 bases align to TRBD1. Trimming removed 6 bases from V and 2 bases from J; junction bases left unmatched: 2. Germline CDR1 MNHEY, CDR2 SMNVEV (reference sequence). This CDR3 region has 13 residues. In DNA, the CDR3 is TGTGCCAGCAGCCGGGACAGGGCCTACGAGCAGTACTTC. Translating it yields CASSRDRAYEQYF.

As DNA, the CDR3 is TGTGCCAGCAGTTATACTTGGGACAGGGGCGCCTACGAGCAGTACTTC. This encodes CASSYTWDRGAYEQYF. The chain couples TRBV6-5 to TRBJ2-7; 10 positions agree with TRBD1. With 3 bases clipped from V and 2 bases from J, the junction kept 7 bases outside the gene matches. The germline gives CDR1 MNHEY, CDR2 SVGAGI. The CDR3 loop spans 16 amino acids.

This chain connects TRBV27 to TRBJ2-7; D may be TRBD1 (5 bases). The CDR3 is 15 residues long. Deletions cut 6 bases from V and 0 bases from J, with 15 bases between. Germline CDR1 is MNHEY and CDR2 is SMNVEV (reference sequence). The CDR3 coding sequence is TGTGCCAGCAGCCCAGGGTGGGCCAGCTCCTACGAGCAGTACTTC. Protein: CASSPGWASSYEQYF.

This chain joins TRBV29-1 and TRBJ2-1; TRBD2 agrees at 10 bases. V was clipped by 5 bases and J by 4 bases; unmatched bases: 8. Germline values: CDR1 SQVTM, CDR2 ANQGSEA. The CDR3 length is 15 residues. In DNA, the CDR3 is TGCAGCGTTCATGGTGGACTAGCGGAATACAATGAGCAGTTCTTC. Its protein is CSVHGGLAEYNEQFF.

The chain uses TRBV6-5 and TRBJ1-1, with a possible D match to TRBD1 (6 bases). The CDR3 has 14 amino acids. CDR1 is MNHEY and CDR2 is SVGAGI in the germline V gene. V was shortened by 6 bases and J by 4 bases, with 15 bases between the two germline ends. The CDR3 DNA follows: TGTGCCAGCAGGGAGGCAGGGGTGGCCACTGAAGCTTTCTTT. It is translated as CASREAGVATEAFF.

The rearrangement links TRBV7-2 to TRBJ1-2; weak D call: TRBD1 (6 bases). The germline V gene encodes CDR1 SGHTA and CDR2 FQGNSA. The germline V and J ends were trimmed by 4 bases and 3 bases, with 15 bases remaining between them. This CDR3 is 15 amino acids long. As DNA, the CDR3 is TGTGCCAGCAGCTCTTATACAGGGTCCGACTATGGCTACACCTTC. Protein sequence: CASSSYTGSDYGYTF.

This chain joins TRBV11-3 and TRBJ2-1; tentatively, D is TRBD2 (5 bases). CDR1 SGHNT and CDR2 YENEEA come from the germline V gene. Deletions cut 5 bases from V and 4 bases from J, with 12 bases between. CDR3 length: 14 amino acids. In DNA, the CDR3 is TGTGCCAGCAGCACTAGTTCATCGTACAATGAGCAGTTCTTC. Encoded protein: CASSTSSSYNEQFF.

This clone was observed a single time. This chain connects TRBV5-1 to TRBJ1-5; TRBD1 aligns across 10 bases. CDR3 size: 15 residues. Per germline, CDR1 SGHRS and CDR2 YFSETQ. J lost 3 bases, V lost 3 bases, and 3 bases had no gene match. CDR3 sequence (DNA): TGCGCCAGCAGCTGGGGGACAGGGGACAATCAGCCCCAGCATTTT. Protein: CASSWGTGDNQPQHF.

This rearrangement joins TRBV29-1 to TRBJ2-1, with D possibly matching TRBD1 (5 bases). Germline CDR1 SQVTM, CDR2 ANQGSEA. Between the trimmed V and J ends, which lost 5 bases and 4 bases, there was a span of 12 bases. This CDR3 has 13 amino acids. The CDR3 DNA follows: TGCAGCGTTCCAGGGATCCCGTACAATGAGCAGTTCTTC. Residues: CSVPGIPYNEQFF.

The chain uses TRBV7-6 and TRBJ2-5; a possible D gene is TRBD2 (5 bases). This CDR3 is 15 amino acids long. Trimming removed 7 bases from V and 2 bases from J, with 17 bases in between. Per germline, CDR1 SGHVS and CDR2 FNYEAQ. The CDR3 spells CASTPGGLVQETQYF. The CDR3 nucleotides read TGTGCCAGCACTCCCGGTGGACTGGTACAAGAGACCCAGTACTTC.

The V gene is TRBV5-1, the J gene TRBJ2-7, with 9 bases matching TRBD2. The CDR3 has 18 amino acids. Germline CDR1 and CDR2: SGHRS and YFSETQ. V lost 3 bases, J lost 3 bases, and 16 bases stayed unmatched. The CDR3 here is CASSSEAYLSSGIYEQYF. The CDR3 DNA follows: TGCGCCAGCAGCTCCGAGGCCTACCTCTCTAGCGGGATCTACGAGCAGTACTTC.

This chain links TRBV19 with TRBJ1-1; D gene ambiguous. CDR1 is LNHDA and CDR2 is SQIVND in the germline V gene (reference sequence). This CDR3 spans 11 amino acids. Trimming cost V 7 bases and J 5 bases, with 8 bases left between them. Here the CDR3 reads CASIRGTEAFF. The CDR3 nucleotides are TGTGCCAGTATCAGAGGGACTGAAGCTTTCTTT.

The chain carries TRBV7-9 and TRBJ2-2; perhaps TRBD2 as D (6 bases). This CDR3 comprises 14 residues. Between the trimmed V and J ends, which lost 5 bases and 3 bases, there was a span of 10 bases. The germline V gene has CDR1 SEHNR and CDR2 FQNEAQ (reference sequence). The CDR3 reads CASSVSGDTGELFF. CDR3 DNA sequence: TGTGCCAGCAGCGTTTCGGGGGACACCGGGGAGCTGTTTTTT.

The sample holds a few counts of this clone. The CDR3 DNA sequence: TGCGCCAGCAGCTTGTCACAGAACCAAGAGACCCAGTACTTC. Encoded protein: CASSLSQNQETQYF. The V and J genes are TRBV5-1 and TRBJ2-5; no clear D gene. The V end lost 1 base, the J end lost 0 bases, and 7 bases lay between the germline ends. This CDR3 has 14 amino acids. Germline assignment: CDR1 SGHRS and CDR2 YFSETQ.